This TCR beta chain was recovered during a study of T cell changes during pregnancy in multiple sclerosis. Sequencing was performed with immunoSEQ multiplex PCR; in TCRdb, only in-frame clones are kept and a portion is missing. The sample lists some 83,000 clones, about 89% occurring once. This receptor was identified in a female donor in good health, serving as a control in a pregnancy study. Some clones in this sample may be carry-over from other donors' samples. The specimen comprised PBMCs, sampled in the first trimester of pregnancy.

The CDR3 spells CASSLFPRQGARSGANVLTF. CDR3 sequence (DNA): TGTGCCAGCAGTTTATTTCCTCGACAGGGGGCTCGCTCTGGGGCCAACGTCCTGACTTTC. The rearrangement joins TRBV27 to TRBJ2-6; 10 bases line up with TRBD1. Germline V gene lookup returns CDR1 MNHEY and CDR2 SMNVEV (reference sequence). The CDR3 is 20 residues long. After removal of 1 base from V and 0 bases from J, the junction contained 9 bases not matched to a gene.